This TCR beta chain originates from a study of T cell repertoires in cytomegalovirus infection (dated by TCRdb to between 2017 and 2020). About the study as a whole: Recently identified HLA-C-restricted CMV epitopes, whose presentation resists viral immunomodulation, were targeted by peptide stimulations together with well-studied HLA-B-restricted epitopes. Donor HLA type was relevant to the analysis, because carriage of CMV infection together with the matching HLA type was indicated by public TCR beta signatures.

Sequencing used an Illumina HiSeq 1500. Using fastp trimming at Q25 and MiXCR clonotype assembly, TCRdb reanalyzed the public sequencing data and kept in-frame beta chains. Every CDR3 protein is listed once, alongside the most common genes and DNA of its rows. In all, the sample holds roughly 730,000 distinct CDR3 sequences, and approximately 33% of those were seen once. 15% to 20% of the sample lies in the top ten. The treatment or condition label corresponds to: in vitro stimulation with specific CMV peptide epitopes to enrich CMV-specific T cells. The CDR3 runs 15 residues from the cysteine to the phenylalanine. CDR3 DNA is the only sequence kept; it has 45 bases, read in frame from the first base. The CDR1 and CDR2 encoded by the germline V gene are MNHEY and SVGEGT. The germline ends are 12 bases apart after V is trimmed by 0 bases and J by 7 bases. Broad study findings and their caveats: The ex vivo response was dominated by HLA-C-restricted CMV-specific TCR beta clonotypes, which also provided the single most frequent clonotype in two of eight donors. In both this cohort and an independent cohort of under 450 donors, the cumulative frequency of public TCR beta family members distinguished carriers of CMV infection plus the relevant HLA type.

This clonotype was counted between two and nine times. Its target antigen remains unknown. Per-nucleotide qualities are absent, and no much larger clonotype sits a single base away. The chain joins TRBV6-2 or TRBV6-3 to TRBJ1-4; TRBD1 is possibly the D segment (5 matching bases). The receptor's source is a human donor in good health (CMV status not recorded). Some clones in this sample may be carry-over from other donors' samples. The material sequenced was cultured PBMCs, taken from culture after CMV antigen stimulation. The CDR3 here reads CASSYSFGGAEKLFF. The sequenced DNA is TGTGCCAGCAGTTACTCGTTCGGGGGAGCTGAAAAACTGTTTTTT.